A selection of T cell receptor beta chains follows, all from one sample in a study of regulatory T cells in long-lasting Graves disease. From the multiplex PCR reads, TCRdb called clonotypes with MiXCR, one entry per CDR3 protein. The repertoire holds around 460,000 distinct CDR3 sequences, with roughly 23% as singletons. Sequencing was performed on peripheral blood mononuclear cells (PBMCs), taken when the disease was refractory, from a patient treated with antithyroid drugs. These receptors were obtained from a female donor with Graves disease. Each CDR3 is given with its conserved first and last residue. The D gene is left open where the match is weak. The size entry is marked missing in some rows and otherwise reads once, few, many or a size class.

len,j_gene,abundance,v_gene,d_gene,CDR3nt,CDR3aa
16,TRBJ2-5,many,TRBV6-1,.,TGTGCCAGCAGTGAGACCGCGGCGGGCAGCCAAGAGACCCAGTACTTC,CASSETAAGSQETQYF
14,TRBJ2-7,many,TRBV7-9,TRBD1,TGTGCCAGCAGTGGTAGGACAGGGGATCGCGAGCAGTACTTC,CASSGRTGDREQYF
14,TRBJ2-2,.,TRBV25-1,.,TGTGCCAGCTCGGTAGGCGCGAACACCGGGGAGCTGTTTTTT,CASSVGANTGELFF
17,TRBJ2-7,few,TRBV11-3,.,TGTGCCAGCAGCTTAGAATTTGGACTTCCAGTGGCCTACGAGCAGTACTTC,CASSLEFGLPVAYEQYF
15,TRBJ2-7,many,TRBV12-3/TRBV12-4,TRBD1,TGTGCCAGCAGTTTACAGGGGACAGGGGGATACGAGCAGTACTTC,CASSLQGTGGYEQYF
13,TRBJ1-2,many,TRBV24-1,.,TGTGCCACCAGTGATTTCAACAGGGATGGCTACACCTTC,CATSDFNRDGYTF
13,TRBJ2-2,.,TRBV20-1,.,TGCAGTGCTCTCTGGCGGGATACCGGGGAGCTGTTTTTT,CSALWRDTGELFF
14,TRBJ2-7,.,TRBV29-1,.,TGCAGCGTTGAAACTGGGTTCGGCTCCTACGAGCAGTACTTC,CSVETGFGSYEQYF
13,TRBJ1-2,many,TRBV29-1,.,TGCAGCGTTGAAATTAAAGCTAACTATGGCTACACCTTC,CSVEIKANYGYTF
14,TRBJ2-7,.,TRBV6-1,.,TGTGCCAGCAGAATCCAGGGAAGCTCCTACGAGCAGTGCTTC,CASRIQGSSYEQCF
14,TRBJ1-1,.,TRBV4-1,.,TGCGCCAGCAGCCACCCCCCGAGAAGGACTGAAGCTTTCTTT,CASSHPPRRTEAFF
16,TRBJ2-2,many,TRBV2,TRBD1,TGTGCCAGCAGTGAGGTCGGGACAGCAAACACCGGGGAGCTGTTTTTT,CASSEVGTANTGELFF
14,TRBJ2-3,.,TRBV2,.,TGTGCCAGCAGTTTTAAATGGGGCACAGATACGCAGTATTTT,CASSFKWGTDTQYF
16,TRBJ1-2,.,TRBV19,.,TGTGCCAGTAGTATGGTTGCGGGGGCGCGGGACTATGGCTACACCTTC,CASSMVAGARDYGYTF
14,TRBJ1-1,few,TRBV2,.,TGTGCCAGCAGTGAAGCAGCGGTGGAGTCTGAAGCTTTCTTT,CASSEAAVESEAFF
18,TRBJ1-2,.,TRBV28,TRBD1,TGTGCCAGCGGCCGAACTAGGGGGCCGTCCGCTACTAACTATGGCTACACCTTC,CASGRTRGPSATNYGYTF
16,TRBJ2-1,few,TRBV27,TRBD2,TGTGCCAGCAGCCCCGTCCTAGCGGGAGGTAGGAATGAGCAGTTCTTC,CASSPVLAGGRNEQFF
14,TRBJ2-3,.,TRBV28,TRBD2,TGTGCCAGCAGTTTGCGGCTAGCGGAGATTACGCAGTATTTT,CASSLRLAEITQYF
13,TRBJ2-5,many,TRBV30,.,TGTGCCTGGAAGGTTACGGGGTCGGAGACCCAGTACTTC,CAWKVTGSETQYF
15,TRBJ2-7,few,TRBV10-3,.,TGTGCCATCAGTGTGTCGGCAGGGGATAGTTACGAGCAGTACTTC,CAISVSAGDSYEQYF
13,TRBJ1-1,.,TRBV29-1,TRBD1,TGCAGCGCCGGGGGAACAGGGGCTGTTGAAGCTTTCTTT,CSAGGTGAVEAFF
12,TRBJ1-2,many,TRBV6-1,.,TGTGCCAGCAGTGGAATGGGGGTTGGCTACACCTTC,CASSGMGVGYTF
13,TRBJ2-5,many,TRBV7-2,.,TGTGCCAGCAGCTTATCGGGCAGACTGGGGTGGTACTTC,CASSLSGRLGWYF
16,TRBJ2-7,many,TRBV29-1,TRBD2,TGCAGCGTTGAAGATCGCCTAGCGGGAGGCACCTACGAGCAGTACTTC,CSVEDRLAGGTYEQYF
14,TRBJ1-4,many,TRBV18,TRBD1,TGTGCCAGCTCCCCCGGGACAGGTCGAGAAAAACTGTTTTTT,CASSPGTGREKLFF
14,TRBJ2-7,few,TRBV25-1,.,TGTGCCAGCAGTTCCCGGGACGGCTCCTACGAGCAGTACTTC,CASSSRDGSYEQYF
13,TRBJ1-6,many,TRBV10-3,.,TGTGCCATCAGTGGGACGGAGGATTCACCCCTCCACTTT,CAISGTEDSPLHF
21,TRBJ2-3,few,TRBV28,TRBD2,TGTGCCAGCAGTTCTCAAGGACTAGCGGGGGGCCGGGGGCCTTTCACAGATACGCAGTATTTT,CASSSQGLAGGRGPFTDTQYF
14,TRBJ1-5,many,TRBV12-3/TRBV12-4,.,TGTGCCAGCAGTCCGATCAGCCAAAATCAGCCCCAGCATTTT,CASSPISQNQPQHF
16,TRBJ1-6,few,TRBV7-6,TRBD1,TGTGCCAGCAGCCCCTCCCGTGGACAGGGTCATTCACCCCTCCACTTT,CASSPSRGQGHSPLHF
14,TRBJ1-6,many,TRBV9,.,TGTGCCAGCAGGAGGGACGTGGGGAATTCACCCCTCCACTTT,CASRRDVGNSPLHF
14,TRBJ2-6,few,TRBV6-1,.,TGTGCCAGCCTCCCTGTGGCTGGGGCCAACGTCCTGACTTTC,CASLPVAGANVLTF
16,TRBJ2-1,.,TRBV29-1,TRBD2,TGCAGCGTTGAAGACTGGACTAGCGTGGGGGGCAATGAGCAGTTCTTC,CSVEDWTSVGGNEQFF
13,TRBJ1-1,many,TRBV2,TRBD1,TGTGCCAGCAGTGTATCAGGGGGCACTGAAGCTTTCTTT,CASSVSGGTEAFF
14,TRBJ1-2,many,TRBV28,.,TGTGCCAGCAGTTCCGGGGGCGCGACCTATGGCTACACCTTC,CASSSGGATYGYTF
17,TRBJ2-5,.,TRBV28,.,TGTGCCAGCAGTTTATCGTACTGGAACACTTCCACGGAGACCCAGTACTTC,CASSLSYWNTSTETQYF
11,TRBJ1-6,.,TRBV5-8,.,TGTGCCAGCAGCTTAACCTCACCCCTCCACTTT,CASSLTSPLHF
13,TRBJ2-3,.,TRBV12-3/TRBV12-4,.,TGTGCCAGCAGTTTATTTCTCACAGATACGCAGTATTTT,CASSLFLTDTQYF
15,TRBJ1-5,.,TRBV4-3,.,TGCGCCAGCAGCCAAGATCCTAGGTCGGATCAGCCCCAGCATTTT,CASSQDPRSDQPQHF
16,TRBJ2-5,many,TRBV12-3/TRBV12-4,TRBD1,TGTGCCAGCAGACCCCTTTTGACAGGGGGTGAGGAGACCCAGTACTTC,CASRPLLTGGEETQYF
12,TRBJ2-7,many,TRBV29-1,.,TGCAGCGTTGAAGGCAGGGGCCGGGAGCAGTACTTC,CSVEGRGREQYF
13,TRBJ1-5,many,TRBV12-3/TRBV12-4,TRBD1,TGTGCCAGCAGAAGGGACAGGGAACAGCCCCAGCATTTT,CASRRDREQPQHF
16,TRBJ2-7,.,TRBV7-2,.,TGTGCCAGCAGCCAAGATCTTCACTCGAGCTCCTACGAGCAGTACTTC,CASSQDLHSSSYEQYF
14,TRBJ2-2,.,TRBV19,TRBD1,TGTGCCAACCCGGGACAGGCGAACACCGGGGAGCTGTTTTTT,CANPGQANTGELFF
12,TRBJ1-1,many,TRBV27,TRBD1,TGTGCCAGCAGTTTCGGACAGGGGAGGGCTTTCTTT,CASSFGQGRAFF
18,TRBJ2-2,few,TRBV7-3,TRBD2,TGTGCCAGCAGCTCCGGACTAGCGGGAGGGCCGAGTACCGGGGAGCTGTTTTTT,CASSSGLAGGPSTGELFF
15,TRBJ2-4,few,TRBV11-2,.,TGTGCCAGCAGCTTAGGAAAGCTTCGGGGAAACATTCAGTACTTC,CASSLGKLRGNIQYF
12,TRBJ1-5,many,TRBV2,.,TGTGCCAGCAGTGAGATTGATCAGCCCCAGCATTTT,CASSEIDQPQHF
15,TRBJ2-5,.,TRBV7-3,TRBD1,TGTGCCAGCAGCTTAACCCGGGACAGCCAAGAGACCCAGTACTTC,CASSLTRDSQETQYF
17,TRBJ1-5,.,TRBV18,.,TGTGCCAGCTCACCACGCGGACAAGACCTCCGCAATCAGCCCCAGCATTTT,CASSPRGQDLRNQPQHF
15,TRBJ2-2,few,TRBV20-1,TRBD2,TGCAGTGCTAGACTAGCGGAAGCGAACACCGGGGAGCTGTTTTTT,CSARLAEANTGELFF
16,TRBJ2-7,few,TRBV28,.,TGTGCCAGCAGTTTATTCTGGGAAACCGGCTCCTACGAGCAGTACTTC,CASSLFWETGSYEQYF
15,TRBJ2-3,.,TRBV5-1,.,TGCGCCAGCAGCTTGGTGGGACGTAACACAGATACGCAGTATTTT,CASSLVGRNTDTQYF
15,TRBJ2-7,many,TRBV27,TRBD1,TGTGCCAGCAGAAGGGACAGCGTACCCTCCTACGAGCAGTACTTC,CASRRDSVPSYEQYF
15,TRBJ1-5,few,TRBV20-1,TRBD1,TGCAGTGCTAGAGATTGGAGACAGGGGGATCAGCCCCAGCATTTT,CSARDWRQGDQPQHF
13,TRBJ1-1,.,TRBV20-1,TRBD1,TGCAGTGCTGGGGCCGGGACAGGACGTATAGCTTTCTTT,CSAGAGTGRIAFF
10,TRBJ1-1,.,TRBV29-1,.,TGCAGCGTTGCAACCCAGAGGGCTTTCTTT,CSVATQRAFF
13,TRBJ1-1,many,TRBV12-3/TRBV12-4,.,TGTGCCAGCAGTTCCCGAAGGGACACTGAAGCTTTCTTT,CASSSRRDTEAFF
16,TRBJ2-7,few,TRBV7-8,TRBD2,TGTGCCAGCAGCCCCATGTATAGCGGGAAGTCCTACGAGCAGTACTTC,CASSPMYSGKSYEQYF
15,TRBJ1-5,.,TRBV30,.,TGTGCCTGGAACCAAGACGGTGGTAGCAATCAGCCCCAGCATTTT,CAWNQDGGSNQPQHF